The entry below describes one T cell receptor (beta chain). This clone's antigen is unknown. No clone much larger than this one lies a single base away; base qualities are absent. The germline V end is reduced by 1 base and the J end by 1 base; junction bases left unmatched: 4. The CDR3 has 15 amino acids, counting the end cysteine and phenylalanine. Only the CDR3 DNA is retained, 45 bases long and in frame from the first base. The germline V gene yields MDHEN for CDR1 and SYDVKM for CDR2. The collaborating institutions used their own protocols to collect whole blood in K2EDTA tubes. For TCRbeta analysis, collaborator samples were shipped as frozen whole blood, as isolated PBMCs, or as DNA extracted from either sample type. This entry belongs to a study of blood T cell repertoires in COVID-19 (dated by TCRdb to between 2020 and 2021). Study-wide context: Samples covering the acute and convalescent phases of COVID-19 were provided by collaborators in the United States, Italy and Spain. The prospective study material was composed of cDNA or gDNA derived from T cells, B-cell-depleted T cells, or PBMCs. The dataset comprised deeply sampled blood TCRbeta repertoires from subjects exposed to, actively infected with, or recovered from COVID-19. A freely available public database, intended as a resource for researchers studying the immune response to SARS-CoV-2, is where the repertoires were released. Samples came from the ongoing ImmuneRACE study (first 160 participants) plus 1,254 subjects from 6 global collaborators. A de-identified subject ID, COVID-19 status, age in years and sex were almost always included in the sample metadata. Where HLA class I and class II types were available, the types were taken from metadata supplied by the sample provider, not from assay-based typing. Overall study outcomes, separate from this receptor: The amount of clinical and demographic metadata varied by source and participant and was provided uncurated.

The immunoSEQ Assay, a bias-controlled multiplex PCR, was used to amplify TCRbeta CDR3 regions from genomic DNA. Per the original workflow: The number of nucleated cells in each sample was estimated by amplification of reference gene primers within the assay. Sequence reads were collapsed and filtered to measure the absolute abundance of every unique TCRbeta CDR3 rearrangement. For each sample, productive Simpson clonality was calculated as the square root of Simpson's diversity index across productive rearrangements. TCRdb stores this immuneACCESS table with in-frame sequences only. Part of the clones is absent; in the studies checked, under half of the shortfall reflects unresolved V genes, and no reason is known for the rest. That table is the source of V, J and clone size, and D and trimming were worked out from the DNA. This sample has some 47,000 clones in its table, and roughly 90% of those were observed once. Of the sample, approximately 23% falls within the top ten clones.

The chain couples TRBV28 to TRBJ2-7, with 7 middle bases fitting TRBD1. This sequence was found in a woman of 80 years or more in a cohort sampled during active or convalescent COVID-19. Sequencing was carried out using peripheral blood. The CDR3 corresponds to CASSLSGGGSYEQYF. The sequenced DNA is TGTGCCAGCAGTTTATCAGGGGGTGGGTCCTACGAGCAGTACTTC. Where the CDR3 stops, the reference TRBV28 and TRBJ2-7 genes take over; the full variable domain is DVKVTQSSRYLVKRTGEKVFLECVQDMDHENMFWYRQDPGLGLRLIYFSYDVKMKEKGDIPEGYSVSREKKERFSLILESASTNQTSMYLCASSLSGGGSYEQYFGPGTRLTVT.